The following is a T cell receptor beta chain sequence with its context. The antigen is undetermined. The sample is drawn from a study of post-analysis software for immune sequencing data. Overall study context: Multiple sclerosis in the patients followed relapsing-remitting, secondary progressive and progressive-relapsing courses.

Unique molecular identifiers tagged the TCR beta cDNA libraries. Starting from around 1 to 10 million T cells, the study yielded 460,000 or so cDNA molecules. TCRdb re-called the PCR reads with MiXCR, one entry per CDR3 protein. The data show 150,000 or so distinct CDR3 sequences, with 35% to 40% seen just once and roughly 28% held by the top ten. Study results and limitations: Compared with controls, patients had more of about 5 TRBV segments, including TRBV5-6, TRBV5-1 and TRBV20-1. Relative to controls, patients with multiple sclerosis showed significantly lower normalized Chao1 diversity.

Per germline, CDR1 SGHAT and CDR2 FQNNGV. CDR3 size: 14 residues. Germline trimming cut 5 bases from V and 3 bases from J; bases unmatched to any gene: 3. The sample here was blood, taken after autologous hematopoietic stem cell transplantation. J is TRBJ2-7 and V is TRBV11-2, with 11 bases that match TRBD2. This TCR was recovered from a girl aged 5-17 years with multiple sclerosis. For the CDR3, the DNA is TGTGCCAGCAGCGGAGGGACTAGCGGCTACGAGCAGTACTTC. This sequence encodes CASSGGTSGYEQYF.